The T cell receptor beta chain described here comes from a study of T cells in Graves' hyperthyroidism and ophthalmopathy. Ten or more counts support this clonotype. What it recognizes is unknown. Amplified TCR beta CDR3 regions came from RNA transcripts. Primed by the HTBI set, a first-round RT-PCR was run on the TCR CDR3. In TCRdb, the multiplex PCR reads were re-called with MiXCR into one record per CDR3 protein. In the table there are 400,000 or so distinct CDR3 sequences, roughly an eighth of which are singletons. Study results and caveats: Blood shared most expanded thyroid clonotypes above 0.001.

CDR3 size: 17 residues. Germline V lookup: CDR1 KGHSH, CDR2 LQKENI. The junction had 8 bases not matched to a gene; V was cut back by 2 bases and J by 1 base. The sample was blood. The TCR was taken from a man aged 50 to 59 with Graves' ophthalmopathy. The chain joins TRBV18 to TRBJ2-1; 7 positions match TRBD1. CDR3 amino acids: CASSPSQGQISYNEQFF. The DNA of the CDR3 is TGTGCCAGCTCACCATCCCAGGGACAGATTTCCTACAATGAGCAGTTCTTC. Combining the CDR3 with reference TRBV18 and TRBJ2-1 gives the whole variable domain NAGVMQNPRHLVRRRGQEARLRCSPMKGHSHVYWYRQLPEEGLKFMVYLQKENIIDESGMPKERFSAEFPKEGPSILRIQQVVRGDSAAYFCASSPSQGQISYNEQFFGPGTRLTVL.